The clone carrying this TCR beta chain occurred a few times. V gave up 3 bases and J gave up 2 bases; unmatched junction bases: 13. Germline values: CDR1 SGHNT, CDR2 YYREEE (reference sequence). The length of the CDR3 is 17 residues. This sample stems from a study of blood T cell repertoires in COVID-19. Study in general: The origin of the acute and convalescent COVID-19 samples was the United States, Italy and Spain. Sources were T cells, B-cell-depleted T cells, or PBMCs; the material itself was cDNA or gDNA.

Original handling: It was from reference gene primer amplification that nucleated cell counts were estimated. Produced via immunoSEQ multiplex PCR; TCRdb's table is partial and in-frame only. V, J and clone size derive from that table, while D and trimming were established from the DNA sequence. The data contain 200,000 to 300,000 clones, approximately 80% of them seen just once; the ten biggest clones take up over 3.5%. The chain combines TRBV5-4 with TRBJ1-1, with 7 bases fitting TRBD1. Sequenced sample: peripheral blood. The TCR originated in a woman in her 70s with acute or convalescent COVID-19. The CDR3 coding sequence is TGTGCCAGCAGCTCTCGCAGGGGGATCCCCTCCAACACTGAAGCTTTCTTT. Translation: CASSSRRGIPSNTEAFF.